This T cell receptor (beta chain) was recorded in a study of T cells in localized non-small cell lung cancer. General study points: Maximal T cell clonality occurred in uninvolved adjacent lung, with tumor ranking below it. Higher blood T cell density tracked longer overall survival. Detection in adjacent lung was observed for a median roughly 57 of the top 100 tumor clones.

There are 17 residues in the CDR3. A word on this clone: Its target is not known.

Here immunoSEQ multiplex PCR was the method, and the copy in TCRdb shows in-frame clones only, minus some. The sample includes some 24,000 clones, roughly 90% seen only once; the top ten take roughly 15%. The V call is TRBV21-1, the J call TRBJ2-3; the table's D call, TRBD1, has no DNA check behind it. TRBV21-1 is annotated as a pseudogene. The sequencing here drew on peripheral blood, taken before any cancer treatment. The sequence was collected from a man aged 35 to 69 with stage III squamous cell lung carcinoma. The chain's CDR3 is CASIRISRDRGTDTQYF. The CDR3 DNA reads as TGTGCCAGCATCAGAATCTCTCGGGACAGGGGCACAGATACGCAGTATTTT.